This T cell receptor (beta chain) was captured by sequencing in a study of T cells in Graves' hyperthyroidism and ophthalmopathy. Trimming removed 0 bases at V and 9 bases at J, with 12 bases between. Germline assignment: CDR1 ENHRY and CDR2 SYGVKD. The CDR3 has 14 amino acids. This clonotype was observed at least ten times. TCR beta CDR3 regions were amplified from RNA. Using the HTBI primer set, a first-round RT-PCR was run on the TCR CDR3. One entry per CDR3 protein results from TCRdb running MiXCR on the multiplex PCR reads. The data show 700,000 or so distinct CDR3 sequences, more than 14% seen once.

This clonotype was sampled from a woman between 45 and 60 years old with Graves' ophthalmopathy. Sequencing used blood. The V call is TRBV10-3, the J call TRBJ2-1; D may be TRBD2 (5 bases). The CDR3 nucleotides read TGTGCCATCAGTGAGTCGAATCAGGAGGTTGAGCAGTTCTTC. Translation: CAISESNQEVEQFF.